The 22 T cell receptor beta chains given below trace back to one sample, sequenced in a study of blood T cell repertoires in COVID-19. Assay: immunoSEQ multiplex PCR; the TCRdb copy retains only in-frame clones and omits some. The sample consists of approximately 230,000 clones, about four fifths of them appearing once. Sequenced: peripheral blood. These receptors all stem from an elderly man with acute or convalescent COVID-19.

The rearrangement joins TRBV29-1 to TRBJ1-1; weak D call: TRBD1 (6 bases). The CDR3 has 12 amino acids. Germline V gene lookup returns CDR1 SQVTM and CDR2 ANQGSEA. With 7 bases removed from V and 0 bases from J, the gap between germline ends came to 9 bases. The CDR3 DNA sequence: TGCAGCGGTGGACAGCTGAACACTGAAGCTTTCTTT. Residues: CSGGQLNTEAFF.

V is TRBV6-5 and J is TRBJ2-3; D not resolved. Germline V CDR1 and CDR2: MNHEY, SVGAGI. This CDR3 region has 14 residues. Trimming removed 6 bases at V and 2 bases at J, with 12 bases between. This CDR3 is CASRDSGSTDTQYF. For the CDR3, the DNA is TGTGCCAGCAGGGATTCCGGGTCCACAGATACGCAGTATTTT.

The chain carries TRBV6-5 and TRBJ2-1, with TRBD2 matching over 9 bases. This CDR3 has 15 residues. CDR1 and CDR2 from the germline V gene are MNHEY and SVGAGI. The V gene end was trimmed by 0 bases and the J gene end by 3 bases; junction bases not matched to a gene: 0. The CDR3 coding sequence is TGTGCCAGCAGTTACTCGACTAGCGGCTACAATGAGCAGTTCTTC. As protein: CASSYSTSGYNEQFF.

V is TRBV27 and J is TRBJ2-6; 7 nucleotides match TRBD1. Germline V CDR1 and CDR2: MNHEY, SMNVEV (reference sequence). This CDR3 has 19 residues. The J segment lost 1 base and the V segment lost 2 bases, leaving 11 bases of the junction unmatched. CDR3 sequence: CASSLGRPGGTSGANVLTF. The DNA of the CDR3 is TGTGCCAGCAGTTTAGGCCGGCCAGGGGGTACGTCTGGGGCCAACGTCCTGACTTTC.

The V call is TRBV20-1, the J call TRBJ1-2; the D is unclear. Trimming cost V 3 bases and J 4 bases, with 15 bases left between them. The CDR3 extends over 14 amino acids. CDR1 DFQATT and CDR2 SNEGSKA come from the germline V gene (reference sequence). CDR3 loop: CSASPRAGSYGYTF. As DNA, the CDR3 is TGCAGTGCTAGTCCCCGCGCAGGCTCCTATGGCTACACCTTC.

For the CDR3, the DNA is TGTGCCAGCAGCCGGCCTAGCGGCCGAGGGGGTGGAAATGAAAAACTGTTTTTT. This encodes CASSRPSGRGGGNEKLFF. The chain combines TRBV7-9 with TRBJ1-4; D perhaps matches TRBD1 (6 bases). The CDR3 spans 18 residues. Germline V lookup: CDR1 SEHNR, CDR2 FQNEAQ (reference sequence). The V and J ends lost 5 bases and 5 bases respectively, with 24 bases between them. The entire variable domain, with the rest obtained from reference TRBV7-9 and TRBJ1-4, is as follows: DTGVSQNPRHKITKRGQNVTFRCDPISEHNRLYWYRQTLGQGPEFLTYFQNEAQLEKSRLLSDRFSAERPKGSFSTLEIQRTEQGDSAMYLCASSRPSGRGGGNEKLFFGSGTQLSVL.

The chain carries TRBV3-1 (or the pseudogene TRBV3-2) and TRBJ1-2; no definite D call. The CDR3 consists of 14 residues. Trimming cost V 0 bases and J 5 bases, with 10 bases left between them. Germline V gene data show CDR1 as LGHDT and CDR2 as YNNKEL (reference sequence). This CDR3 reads CASSQDLSGYGYTF. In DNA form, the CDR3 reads TGTGCCAGCAGCCAAGATCTGAGCGGGTATGGCTACACCTTC.

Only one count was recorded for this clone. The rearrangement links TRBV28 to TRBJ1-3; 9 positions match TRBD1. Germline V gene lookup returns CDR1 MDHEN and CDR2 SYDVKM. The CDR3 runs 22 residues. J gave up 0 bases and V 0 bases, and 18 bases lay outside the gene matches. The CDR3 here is CASSLWGLAGQGIRGSGNTIYF. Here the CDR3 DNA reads TGTGCCAGCAGTTTATGGGGGTTGGCGGGACAGGGAATCAGGGGCTCTGGAAACACCATATATTTT.

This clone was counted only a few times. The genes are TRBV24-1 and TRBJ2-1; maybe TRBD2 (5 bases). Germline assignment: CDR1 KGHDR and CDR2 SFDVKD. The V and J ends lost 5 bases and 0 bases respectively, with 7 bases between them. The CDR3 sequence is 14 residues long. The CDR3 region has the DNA TGTGCCACCAGTGTAGGGAGCTCCTACAATGAGCAGTTCTTC. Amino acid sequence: CATSVGSSYNEQFF.

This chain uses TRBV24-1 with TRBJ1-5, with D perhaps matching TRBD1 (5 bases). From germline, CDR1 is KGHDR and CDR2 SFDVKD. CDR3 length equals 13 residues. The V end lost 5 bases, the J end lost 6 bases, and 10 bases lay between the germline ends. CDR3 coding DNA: TGTGCCACCAGTGTGGGGGGAAGTCAGCCCCAGCATTTT. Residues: CATSVGGSQPQHF.

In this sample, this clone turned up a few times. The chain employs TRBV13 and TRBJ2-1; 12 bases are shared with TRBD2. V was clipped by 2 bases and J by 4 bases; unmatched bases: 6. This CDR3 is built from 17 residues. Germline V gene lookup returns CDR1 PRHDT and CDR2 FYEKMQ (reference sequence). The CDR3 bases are TGTGCCAGCAGCTTACTAGCGGGAGGGCCGGGATACAATGAGCAGTTCTTC. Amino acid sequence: CASSLLAGGPGYNEQFF.

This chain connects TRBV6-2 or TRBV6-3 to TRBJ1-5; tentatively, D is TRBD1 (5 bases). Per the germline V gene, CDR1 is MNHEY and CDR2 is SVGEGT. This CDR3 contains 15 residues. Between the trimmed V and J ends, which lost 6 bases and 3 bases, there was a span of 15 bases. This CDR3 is CASSGHRFFNQPQHF. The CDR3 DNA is TGTGCCAGCAGCGGCCACAGGTTTTTCAATCAGCCCCAGCATTTT.

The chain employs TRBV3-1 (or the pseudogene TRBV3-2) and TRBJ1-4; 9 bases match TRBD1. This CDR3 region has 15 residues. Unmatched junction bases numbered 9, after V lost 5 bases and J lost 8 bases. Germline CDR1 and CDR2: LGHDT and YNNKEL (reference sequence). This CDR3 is CASSSRQGVWEKLFF. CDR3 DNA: TGTGCCAGCAGCTCCCGACAGGGGGTATGGGAAAAACTGTTTTTT.

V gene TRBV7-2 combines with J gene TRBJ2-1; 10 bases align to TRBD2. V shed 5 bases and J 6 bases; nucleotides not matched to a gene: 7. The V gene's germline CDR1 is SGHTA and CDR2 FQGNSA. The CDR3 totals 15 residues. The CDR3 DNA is TGTGCCAGCAGCCCGCCCCTAGCGGGAGCCAATGAGCAGTTCTTC. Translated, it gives CASSPPLAGANEQFF.

For the CDR3, the DNA is TGTGCCAGCAGGCGGGGACAGTCCTTTTTCAGTAACTATGGCTACACCTTC. As protein: CASRRGQSFFSNYGYTF. The chain joins TRBV28 to TRBJ1-2, with 7 bases identical to TRBD1. This CDR3 region has 17 residues. The germline V gene has CDR1 MDHEN and CDR2 SYDVKM. V lost 6 bases to trimming and J lost 1 base; unmatched junction nucleotides: 14.

CDR3 bases: TGTGCCAGCTCCAATCTCGCGGCTACAGGGAACACTGAAGCTTTCTTT. Its translation: CASSNLAATGNTEAFF. The rearrangement links TRBV27 to TRBJ1-1, with D possibly matching TRBD1 (5 bases). Germline assignment: CDR1 MNHEY and CDR2 SMNVEV (reference sequence). This CDR3 comprises 16 residues. Trimming removed 8 bases from V and 1 base from J, with 20 bases in between.

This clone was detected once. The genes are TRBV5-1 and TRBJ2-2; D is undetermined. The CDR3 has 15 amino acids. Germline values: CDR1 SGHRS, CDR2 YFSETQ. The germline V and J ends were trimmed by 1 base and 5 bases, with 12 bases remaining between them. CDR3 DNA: TGCGCCAGCAGCTTGTCCGGGTTAAGGACCGGGGAGCTGTTTTTT. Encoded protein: CASSLSGLRTGELFF.

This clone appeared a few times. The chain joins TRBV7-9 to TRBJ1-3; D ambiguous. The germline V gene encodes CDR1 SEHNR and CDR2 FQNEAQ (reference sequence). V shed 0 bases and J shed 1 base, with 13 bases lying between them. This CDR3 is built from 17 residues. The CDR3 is CASSLAGRSGSGNTIYF. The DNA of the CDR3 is TGTGCCAGCAGCTTAGCAGGCAGGTCCGGATCTGGAAACACCATATATTTT. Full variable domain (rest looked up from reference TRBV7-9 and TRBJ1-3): DTGVSQNPRHKITKRGQNVTFRCDPISEHNRLYWYRQTLGQGPEFLTYFQNEAQLEKSRLLSDRFSAERPKGSFSTLEIQRTEQGDSAMYLCASSLAGRSGSGNTIYFGEGSWLTVV.

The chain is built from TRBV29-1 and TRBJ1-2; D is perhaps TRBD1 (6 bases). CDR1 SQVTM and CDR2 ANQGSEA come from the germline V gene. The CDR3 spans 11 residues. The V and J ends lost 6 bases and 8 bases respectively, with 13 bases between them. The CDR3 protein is CSVQGLGGYTF. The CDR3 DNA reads TGCAGCGTCCAGGGGTTGGGGGGCTACACCTTC.

For the CDR3, the DNA is TGTGCCAGCAGTTCCTCCGGACTAGCGGGAGGGAAAGGGGAGACCCAGTACTTC. This sequence encodes CASSSSGLAGGKGETQYF. This chain joins TRBV27 and TRBJ2-5, with 15 nucleotides matching TRBD2. CDR1 is MNHEY, CDR2 SMNVEV, per germline (reference sequence). J was trimmed by 5 bases and V by 4 bases; bases with no gene match: 11. The CDR3 contains 18 residues.

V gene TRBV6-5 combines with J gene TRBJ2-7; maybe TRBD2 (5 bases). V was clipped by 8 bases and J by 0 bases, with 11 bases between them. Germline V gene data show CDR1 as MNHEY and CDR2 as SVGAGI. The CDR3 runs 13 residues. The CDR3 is CASREHRSYEQYF. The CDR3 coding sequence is TGTGCCAGCCGGGAACACCGCTCCTACGAGCAGTACTTC.

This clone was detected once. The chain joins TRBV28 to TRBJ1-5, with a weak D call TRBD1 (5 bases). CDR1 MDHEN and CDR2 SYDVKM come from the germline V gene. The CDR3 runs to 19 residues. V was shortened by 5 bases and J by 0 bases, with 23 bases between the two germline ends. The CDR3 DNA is TGTGCCAGCAGTCCAGATAGGGGCCAGAAGGTTTATAGCAATCAGCCCCAGCATTTT. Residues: CASSPDRGQKVYSNQPQHF.